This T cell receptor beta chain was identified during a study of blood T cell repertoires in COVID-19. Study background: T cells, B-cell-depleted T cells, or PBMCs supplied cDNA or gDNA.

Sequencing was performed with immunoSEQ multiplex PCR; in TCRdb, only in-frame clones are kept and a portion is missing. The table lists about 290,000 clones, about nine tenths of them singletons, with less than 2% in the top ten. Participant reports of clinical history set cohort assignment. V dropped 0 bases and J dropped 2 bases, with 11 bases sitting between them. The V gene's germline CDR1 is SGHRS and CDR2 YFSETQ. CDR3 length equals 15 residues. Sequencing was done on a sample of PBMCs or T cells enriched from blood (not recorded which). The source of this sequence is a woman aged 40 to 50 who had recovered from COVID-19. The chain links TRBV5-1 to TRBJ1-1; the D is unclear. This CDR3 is CASSLARGPNTEAFF. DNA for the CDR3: TGCGCCAGCAGCTTGGCCCGGGGTCCAAACACTGAAGCTTTCTTT.